The clone carrying this T cell receptor beta chain was counted a single time. These data come from a study of cytomegalovirus exposure and HLA in healthy donors. 60 Vbeta and 13 Jbeta primers were used in PCR. Generated by immunoSEQ multiplex PCR, the TCRdb table keeps only in-frame clones and is missing some. The sample includes around 170,000 clones, around three quarters seen only once; the top ten take roughly 1.6%. This sequence originates from a man aged 35 to 55 in good health and CMV-seronegative. The sample comprised PBMCs.

The DNA for the CDR3 is TGTGCCAGCAGCCAATGGAGCGGGAGGGAGACCCAGTACTTC. Amino acid sequence: CASSQWSGRETQYF. The chain uses TRBV14 and TRBJ2-5; TRBD2 agrees at 9 bases. Trimming at V came to 2 bases and at J to 5 bases, leaving 3 bases not matched to a gene. The CDR3 is 14 amino acids. CDR1 SGHDN and CDR2 FVKESK come from the germline V gene.